This T cell receptor beta chain derives from a study of vaccination and CD4 T cells after COVID-19. Study outcomes and limitations: Among reactive clones from convalescent patients, a median roughly 85% appeared only post-vaccination.

This clonotype was found a few times. Its antigen is unidentified. This CDR3 has 12 residues. Trimming left V 5 bases short and J 4 bases short, with 11 bases between. The germline V gene has CDR1 DFQATT and CDR2 SNEGSKA (reference sequence). The treatment denotes: 10-day PBMC culture with coronavirus spike peptide pools or control peptides (ViraFEST assay). After being plated at roughly 2.2 million per well, PBMCs were cultured with about 10 IU/ml IL-2 and roughly 9.8 ug/ml peptide pools. The Oncomine TCR Beta short-read assay was applied to DNA of cultured CD4+ T cells. It was from cultured CD4+ T cells that genomic DNA was extracted. TCRdb called the PCR reads again in MiXCR, with one record for every CDR3 protein. The sample has fewer than 9,000 distinct CDR3 sequences, 73% seen once.

Sequencing was done on a sample of CD4+ T cells from blood, cultured in vitro. This clonotype was sampled from a human donor who had recovered from COVID-19. V usage is TRBV20-1 and J usage is TRBJ1-2, with D uncertain. The CDR3 bases are TGCAGTGCTTCCCGGACCCTCTATGGCTACACCTTC. Amino acid sequence: CSASRTLYGYTF.